This T cell receptor (beta chain) originates from a study of blood T cell repertoires in COVID-19. CDR1 and CDR2 from the germline V gene are MNHNY and SVGAGI (reference sequence). This CDR3 region has 12 residues. V lost 2 bases to trimming and J lost 7 bases, with 3 bases between them. Per the original methods: Amplification from reference gene primers served as the basis for estimated nucleated cell counts. TCRdb's copy holds only in-frame clones and misses some; the assay was immunoSEQ multiplex PCR. For V, J and clone size, that table is used; D and trimming come from the DNA. The table lists over 200,000 clones, around 80% of them singletons, with around 4.7% in the top ten.

This rearrangement joins TRBV6-6 to TRBJ1-6; unclear D gene. The sequence was collected from a human donor in a cohort sampled during active COVID-19. Sequenced input: peripheral blood. CDR3 sequence: CASSYGNSPLHF. The CDR3 bases are TGTGCCAGCAGTTACGGCAATTCACCCCTCCACTTT.